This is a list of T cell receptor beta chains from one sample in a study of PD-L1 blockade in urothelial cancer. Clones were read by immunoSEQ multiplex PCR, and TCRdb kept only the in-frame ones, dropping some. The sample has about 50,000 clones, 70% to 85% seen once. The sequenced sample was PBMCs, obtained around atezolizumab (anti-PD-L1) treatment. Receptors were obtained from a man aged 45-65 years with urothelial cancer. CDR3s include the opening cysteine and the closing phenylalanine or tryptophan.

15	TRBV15	CATSRARGPLDEQFF
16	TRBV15	CATLRGGQSSYNEQFF
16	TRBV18	CASSLDLAGGKYEQYF
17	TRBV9	CASSLGTSGPITDTQYF
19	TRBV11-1	CASSFRAWGQGASTQEAFF
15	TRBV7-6	CASSLGSGVSYEQYF
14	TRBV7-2	CASSRDRGPYEQYF
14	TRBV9	CASSGMGGTDTQYF
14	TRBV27	CASRRQGGWETQYF
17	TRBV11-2	CASSLDRFPSGGDEQFF
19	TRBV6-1	CASSDKGRRAASGANVLTF
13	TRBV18	CASSPYRADTQYF
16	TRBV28	CASSPSPGQGFNEQFF
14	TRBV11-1	CASSFTQGTYEQYF
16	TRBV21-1	CASSKVGTSGSNEQFF
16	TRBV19	CASSIGGQGSGETQYF
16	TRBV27	CASSLWTSGRTDTQYF
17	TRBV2	CASSSLLSYSPGQPQHF
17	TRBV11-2	CASSPHLAGTNTGELFF
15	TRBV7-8	CASSLVLGRYNEQFF
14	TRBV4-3	CASSKRPGGGELFF
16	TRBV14	CASSQDRTSGLETQYF
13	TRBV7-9	CASSNRGPQPQHF
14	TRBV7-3	CASSLNRGRDEQFF
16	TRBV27	CASSSNLRGPLYEQYF
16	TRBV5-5	CASSLGPGQATYEQYF
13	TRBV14	CASSQVVYNEQFF
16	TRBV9	CASSVVGPGLLGTQYF
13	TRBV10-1	CASSAGSRREQYF
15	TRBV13	CASSSRLEGTDTQYF
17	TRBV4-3	CASSHRAGSAGANVLTF
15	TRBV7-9	CASSLTTGTQETQYF
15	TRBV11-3	CASSLYSGGGNEQFF
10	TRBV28	CASSSRTQYF
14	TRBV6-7	CASSQTGVGQPQHF
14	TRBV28	CASRPHRQRTEAFF
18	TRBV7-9	CASSSPDFASGDQETQYF
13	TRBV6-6	CASKQEMDTEAFF
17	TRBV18	CASSKDGPGLAGGGEYF
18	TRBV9	CASSVAPGQGAPGYEQYF
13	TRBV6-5	CASARPRFTEAFF
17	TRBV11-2	CASSSHLGQGLGGELFF
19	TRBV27	CASRTRGQGLAGGIGEQYF
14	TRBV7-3	CASSPGLADNEQFF
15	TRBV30	CAWSVPGQSSGEQYF
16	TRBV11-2	CASSSAEGKSPHEQYF
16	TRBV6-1	CASSERGSSYNSPLHF
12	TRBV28	CASRLYSGIQYF
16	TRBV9	CASSVAGRGNTGELFF
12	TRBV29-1	CSVDRDGGELFF
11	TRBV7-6	CATGAGGTQYF
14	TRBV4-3	CASSQGTSQETQYF